The 6 T cell receptor beta chains below all came from one sample that was sequenced in a study of blood T cells in healthy people across ages. Primers used in a second PCR of roughly 6 to 12 cycles were a sample-barcoded 5' primer and a J-beta primer mix. TCRdb processed the 5' RACE reads anew with MiXCR; each CDR3 protein has one entry. Of about 900,000 distinct CDR3 sequences in the sample, under 80% are singletons; the top ten hold 28%. The sequenced sample consisted of blood. Every receptor here comes from a man in his thirties or forties in good health.

This clonotype was recorded only once. The chain uses TRBV3-1 and TRBJ2-5; perhaps TRBD2 as D (6 bases). The CDR3 has 14 amino acids. Trimming stripped 8 bases from V and 0 bases from J, with 13 bases between. CDR1 and CDR2 from the germline V gene are LGHDT and YNNKEL (reference sequence). In DNA form, the CDR3 reads TGTGCCAGCGCGTATCGGGGGAACCAAGAGACCCAGTACTTC. Translating gives CASAYRGNQETQYF.

CDR3 sequence: CASSYRTSGGYMGADTQYF. The CDR3 region has the DNA TGTGCCAGCAGTTACCGGACTAGCGGGGGGTACATGGGGGCAGATACGCAGTATTTT. This chain uses TRBV6-5 with TRBJ2-3; 14 positions match TRBD2. V was clipped by 2 bases and J by 4 bases; unmatched bases: 11. Germline loops: CDR1 MNHEY, CDR2 SVGAGI. CDR3 length: 19 residues.

The V call is TRBV10-3, the J call TRBJ2-4; 10 bases fit TRBD2. TRBJ2-7 matches the DNA end more closely, so the J call is doubtful. CDR3 length equals 16 residues. Germline V gene lookup returns CDR1 ENHRY and CDR2 SYGVKD. CDR3 bases: TGTGCCATCAGTGAGTCAGGACTAGCGGTCTCCTACGAGCAGTACTTC. This translates into CAISESGLAVSYEQYF.

This clonotype showed up just a few times. This chain links TRBV2 with TRBJ1-4, with 8 bases that match TRBD1. J was trimmed by 0 bases and V by 7 bases; bases with no gene match: 13. The germline V gene encodes CDR1 SNHLY and CDR2 FYNNEI. This CDR3 region has 18 residues. The CDR3 bases are TGTGCCAGCACCGACAGGGGCCCCTTGGGCACAACTAATGAAAAACTGTTTTTT. Translated: CASTDRGPLGTTNEKLFF.

The chain joins TRBV28 to TRBJ2-7; unclear D gene. Germline loops: CDR1 MDHEN, CDR2 SYDVKM. The CDR3 covers 15 residues. Trimming removed 1 base from V and 0 bases from J, with 10 bases in between. The CDR3 sequence: CASSLSWTSSYEQYF. CDR3 sequence (DNA): TGTGCCAGCAGTTTATCGTGGACGAGCTCCTACGAGCAGTACTTC.

This clonotype was seen a single time. CDR3 bases: TGTGCCAGCAGCTTAAGCGGCGGGTCGGGGTGGGAGACCCAGTACTTC. It is translated as CASSLSGGSGWETQYF. The chain is built from TRBV7-2 and TRBJ2-5, with D perhaps matching TRBD2 (5 bases). This CDR3 region has 16 residues. The V gene's germline CDR1 is SGHTA and CDR2 FQGNSA. Deletions cut 2 bases from V and 5 bases from J, with 18 bases between.